This TCR beta chain comes out of a study of human T cells and chemical hapten exposure. Study-wide background: Patients having alopecia areata, totalis or universalis were mostly female. Study outcomes and limitations: Expanded TCRs made up significantly more big CDR3 similarity clusters than controls did.

In the original analysis: Per sample, the median was around 96,000 TCRs, with values from roughly 23,000 to 700,000. Using its own MiXCR run on the RACE reads, TCRdb lists one record per CDR3 protein. These V and J calls derive from TCRdb rather than the authors' analysis. The sample records over 70,000 distinct CDR3 sequences, roughly 11% being singletons. This clonotype was observed a few times. Its antigen remains unidentified. Trimming shortened V by 0 bases and J by 0 bases, and 5 bases separated the two germline ends. This CDR3 has 14 amino acids. CDR1 and CDR2 from the germline V gene are DFQATT and SNEGSKA (reference sequence). Time point here: patch test 3, about 24 weeks after DPC sensitization. Indicated treatment: therapeutic diphenylcyclopropenone sensitization with weekly scalp DPC.

The starting material was whole blood, obtained in connection with sensitization to the hapten diphenylcyclopropenone (DPC). The receptor's source is a woman aged 25 to 39 with alopecia areata. Some clones in this sample may be carry-over from other donors' samples. The J gene is TRBJ1-4, the V gene TRBV20-1; unclear D gene. The DNA of the CDR3 is TGCAGTGCTAGAGACGGGACAACTAATGAAAAACTGTTTTTT. Translated, it gives CSARDGTTNEKLFF.